Below are 7 T cell receptor beta chains sequenced from a single sample in a study of blood T cell repertoires in COVID-19. The table came from immunoSEQ multiplex PCR; TCRdb's copy has only in-frame clones and leaves some out. The sample gives approximately 200,000 clones, 80% to 90% of which show up once; roughly 9.7% is in the top ten. The sample comprised peripheral blood. The receptors stem from a human donor with active or convalescent COVID-19. The donor label of this sample is uncertain.

This rearrangement joins TRBV13 to TRBJ2-7; 8 bases map to TRBD2. V trimming: 6 bases; J trimming: 6 bases; junction bases outside the gene matches: 13. Germline V gene lookup returns CDR1 PRHDT and CDR2 FYEKMQ (reference sequence). The CDR3 consists of 15 residues. CDR3 loop: CASSRQVAGPGEQYF. DNA for the CDR3: TGTGCCAGCAGTCGACAGGTAGCGGGGCCTGGCGAGCAGTACTTC.

This chain links TRBV5-6 with TRBJ1-6, with TRBD1 as a possible D gene (5 bases). The CDR3 has 18 amino acids. CDR1 SGHDT and CDR2 YYEEEE come from the germline V gene. V shed 0 bases and J shed 10 bases, with 23 bases lying between them. The CDR3 nucleotides are TGTGCCAGCAGCTTGGGACCCCTATCGGGGACTAGTACCTCACCCCTCCACTTT. Encoded protein: CASSLGPLSGTSTSPLHF.

V usage is TRBV7-9 and J usage is TRBJ1-2; TRBD1 might be the D (6 bases). With 0 bases removed from V and 10 bases from J, the gap between germline ends came to 21 bases. Germline assignment: CDR1 SEHNR and CDR2 FQNEAQ (reference sequence). The CDR3 runs 16 residues. The CDR3 region is CASSLAGSRTAGIYTF. In DNA form, the CDR3 reads TGTGCCAGCAGCTTAGCGGGTTCTCGGACAGCTGGGATCTACACCTTC.

This clone was observed a few times. The CDR3 DNA reads as TGTGCCAGTAGCACAGAGTTAGGGGGCGAGCAGTACTTC. This codes for CASSTELGGEQYF. The chain employs TRBV19 and TRBJ2-7; D is possibly TRBD1 (6 bases). Germline V gene sequence: CDR1 LNHDA, CDR2 SQIVND (reference sequence). Deletions cut 6 bases from V and 6 bases from J, with 15 bases between. The CDR3 is made up of 13 amino acids.

The J gene is TRBJ2-1, the V gene TRBV2, with D maybe TRBD1 (6 bases). In germline, CDR1 is SNHLY, CDR2 FYNNEI. The V gene lost 5 bases and the J gene lost 8 bases, with 7 bases spanning the gap. This CDR3 contains 11 residues. The CDR3 here is CASSYRDEQFF. Written as DNA, the CDR3 is TGTGCCAGCAGTTACAGGGATGAGCAGTTCTTC.

This clone was seen once. J is TRBJ2-5 and V is TRBV2, with 10 bases fitting TRBD2. The CDR3 runs 15 residues. Germline trimming cut 3 bases from V and 5 bases from J; bases unmatched to any gene: 6. Per the germline V gene, CDR1 is SNHLY and CDR2 is FYNNEI. CDR3 in amino acids: CASSDGPSGGETQYF. CDR3 sequence (DNA): TGTGCCAGCAGTGATGGTCCTAGCGGGGGTGAGACCCAGTACTTC.

This clone appeared once. The chain uses TRBV6-5 and TRBJ2-7, with 10 bases fitting TRBD2. With V trimmed by 2 bases and J by 5 bases, 6 bases remained unmatched. CDR1 is MNHEY and CDR2 is SVGAGI in the germline V gene. The CDR3 length is 15 residues. CDR3: CASSYTSGKGHEQYF. CDR3 nucleotide sequence: TGTGCCAGCAGTTACACTAGCGGGAAGGGACACGAGCAGTACTTC.